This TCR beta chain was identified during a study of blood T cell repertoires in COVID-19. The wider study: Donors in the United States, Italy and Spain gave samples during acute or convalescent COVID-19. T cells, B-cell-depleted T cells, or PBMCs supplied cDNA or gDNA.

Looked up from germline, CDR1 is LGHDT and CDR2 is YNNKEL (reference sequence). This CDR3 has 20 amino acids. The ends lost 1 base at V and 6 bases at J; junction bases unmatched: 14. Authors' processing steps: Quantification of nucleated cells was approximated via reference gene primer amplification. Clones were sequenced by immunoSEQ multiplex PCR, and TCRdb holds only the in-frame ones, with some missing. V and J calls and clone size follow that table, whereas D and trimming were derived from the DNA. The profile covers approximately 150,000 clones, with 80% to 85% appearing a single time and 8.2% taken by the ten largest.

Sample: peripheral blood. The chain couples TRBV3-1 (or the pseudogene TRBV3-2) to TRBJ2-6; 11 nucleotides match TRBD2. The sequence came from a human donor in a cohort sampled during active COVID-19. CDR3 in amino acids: CASSQVGLAGGGKEANVLTF. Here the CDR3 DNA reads TGTGCCAGCAGCCAAGTCGGACTAGCGGGTGGGGGGAAAGAGGCCAACGTCCTGACTTTC.